The present TCR beta chain was sequenced within a study of T-cell reconstitution after alpha-beta-depleted transplantation in children. Trimming shortened V by 7 bases and J by 6 bases, and 13 bases separated the two germline ends. Germline V CDR1 and CDR2: DFQATT, SNEGSKA (reference sequence). This CDR3 contains 11 residues. For TCRbeta, the library was prepared with unique molecular identifiers. TCRdb redid the calling of the PCR reads with MiXCR, one entry per CDR3 protein. This table holds hundreds of thousands of distinct CDR3 sequences, 15% to 20% found once. This clonotype has a count of ten or more.

This sequence joins TRBV20-1 and TRBJ2-7; D is uncertain. The sample in question was PBMCs from the stem cell graft donor, obtained from the stem cell graft. The sequence was collected from a human donor who donated a stem cell graft to a child with acute myeloid leukemia. Written as DNA, the CDR3 is TGCAGTGTGACGGTTCTTGGCGAGCAGTACGTC. As protein: CSVTVLGEQYV.